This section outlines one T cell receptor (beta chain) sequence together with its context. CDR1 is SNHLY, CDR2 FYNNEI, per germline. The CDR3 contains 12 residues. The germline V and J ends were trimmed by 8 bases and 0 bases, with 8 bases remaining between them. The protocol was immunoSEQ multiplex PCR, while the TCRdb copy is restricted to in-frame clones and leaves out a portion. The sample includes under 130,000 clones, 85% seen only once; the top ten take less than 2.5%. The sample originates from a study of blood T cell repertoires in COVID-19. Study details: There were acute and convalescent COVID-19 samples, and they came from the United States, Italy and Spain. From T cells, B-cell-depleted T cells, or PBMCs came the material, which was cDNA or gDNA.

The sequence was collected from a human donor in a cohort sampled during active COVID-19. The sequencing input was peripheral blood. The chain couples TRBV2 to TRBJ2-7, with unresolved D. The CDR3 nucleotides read TGTGCCAGCGCTACCGACTCCTACGAGCAGTACTTC. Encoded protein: CASATDSYEQYF. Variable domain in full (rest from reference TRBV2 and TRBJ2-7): EPEVTQTPSHQVTQMGQEVILRCVPISNHLYFYWYRQILGQKVEFLVSFYNNEISEKSEIFDDQFSVERPDGSNFTLKIRSTKLEDSAMYFCASATDSYEQYFGPGTRLTVT.